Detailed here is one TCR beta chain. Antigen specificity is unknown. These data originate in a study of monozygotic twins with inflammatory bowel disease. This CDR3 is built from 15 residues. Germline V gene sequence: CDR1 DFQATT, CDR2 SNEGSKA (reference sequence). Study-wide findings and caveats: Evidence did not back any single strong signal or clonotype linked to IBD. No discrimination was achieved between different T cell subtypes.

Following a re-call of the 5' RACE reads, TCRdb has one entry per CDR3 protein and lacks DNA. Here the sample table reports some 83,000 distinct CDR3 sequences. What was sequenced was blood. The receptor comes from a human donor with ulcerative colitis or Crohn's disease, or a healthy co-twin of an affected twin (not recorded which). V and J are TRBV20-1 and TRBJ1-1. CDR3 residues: CSASFPQGRGPEAFF.